The present TCR beta chain was sequenced within a study of tumor-infiltrating lymphocytes in primary liver carcinoma. From unsorted bulk tissue weighing about 18-30 mg, DNA and RNA were co-extracted. Each tumor had five separate regions sampled. Every tumor sample analyzed contained over 85% viable tumor cells. TCR beta cDNA came from around 500 ng total RNA, primed with a constant-region primer. Libraries of TCR beta came from three nested multiplex PCR rounds with slightly modified ARM-PCR. PCR rounds one and two used TRBV1-TRBV30 forward primers with a C-beta reverse primer for roughly 9 cycles each. TCRdb reanalysed the multiplex PCR reads using MiXCR and keeps one entry per CDR3 protein. The repertoire holds approximately 120,000 distinct CDR3 sequences, with 64% as singletons. The CDR3 runs to 13 residues. The V gene's germline CDR1 is SGHAT and CDR2 FQNNGV. About this clonotype: The junction shows a germline mismatch at one end, possibly a read error.

Sequenced: liver tumor tissue from sampling region 3. Subset defined: tumor region T3, left-lateral pole. The chain uses TRBV11-2 and TRBJ1-2; no clear D. This receptor was taken from a woman in her fifties or sixties with primary liver carcinoma and hepatitis B virus infection. CDR3 DNA sequence: TGCGCCAGCAGCTTAGCCGGGGTCTATGGCTACACCTTC. It translates to CASSLAGVYGYTF.